This T cell receptor beta chain was captured in a study of T cell responses to AZD1222 COVID-19 vaccine. The CDR3 has 15 amino acids. Trimming took 7 bases from V and 0 from J, leaving 15 bases between them. Germline V gene lookup returns CDR1 MNHEY and CDR2 SVGAGI. Clones were sequenced by immunoSEQ multiplex PCR, and TCRdb holds only the in-frame ones, with some missing. This table has 100,000 to 150,000 clones, around 87% appearing once. The specimen comprised peripheral blood, sampled 28 days after the second AZD1222 dose. The receptor was derived from an adult who received the AZD1222 COVID-19 vaccine. The chain links TRBV6-5 to TRBJ1-1, with D uncertain. CDR3 coding DNA: TGTGCCAGCACCCTGATGGGAGCAATGAACACTGAAGCTTTCTTT. Translating it yields CASTLMGAMNTEAFF.